This TCR beta chain was sequenced in a study of blood T cell repertoires in COVID-19 (dated by TCRdb to between 2020 and 2021). Broadly, across the study: The collaborator samples originated in the United States, Italy and Spain and spanned the acute and convalescent phases of COVID-19. The prospective study material was composed of cDNA or gDNA derived from T cells, B-cell-depleted T cells, or PBMCs. The dataset comprised deeply sampled blood TCRbeta repertoires from subjects exposed to, actively infected with, or recovered from COVID-19. The repertoires were made available in a free public database intended to serve as a resource for research on the immune response to SARS-CoV-2. Samples came from the ongoing ImmuneRACE study (first 160 participants) plus 1,254 subjects from 6 global collaborators. Nearly every sample came with metadata listing a de-identified subject ID, COVID-19 status, age in years and sex. HLA class I and class II types, where available, came from metadata supplied by the sample provider rather than from assay-based typing.

TCRbeta CDR3 regions were amplified from genomic DNA using the immunoSEQ Assay, a bias-controlled multiplex PCR. For the original study's pipeline: Nucleated cell counts per sample were estimated from amplification of reference gene primers within the assay. To quantify the absolute abundance of each unique TCRbeta CDR3 rearrangement, sequence reads were collapsed and filtered. For each sample, productive Simpson clonality was calculated by taking the square root of Simpson's diversity index across productive rearrangements. TCRdb carries this immuneACCESS record with in-frame sequences only. Its versions omit some clonotypes, under half of them owing to an unresolved V gene in the studies checked, with the rest unexplained. The V and J calls and clone size come from that table; D and trimming were worked out from the DNA. This sample has about 110,000 clones in its table, and about two thirds of those were observed once. The ten largest clones take up less than 2% of the sample.

Points the paper makes about the study in general: How much clinical and demographic metadata was included differed by source and by participant, and the metadata was provided uncurated.

Via the germline V gene, CDR1 is SGHAT and CDR2 FQNNGV. V and J are trimmed by 5 bases and 3 bases, and the gene matches miss 9 bases of the junction. The CDR3, cysteine through phenylalanine, is 15 amino acids long. The only DNA kept is the CDR3, 45 bases in frame from the first base. Each collaborating institution followed its own protocols to collect whole blood in K2EDTA tubes. For TCRbeta analysis, collaborators shipped samples as frozen whole blood, isolated PBMCs, or DNA extracted from either of those sample types. This clone has just a few counts. No cognate antigen has been identified for it. One base away there is no much larger clone; base qualities are not given.

The clonotype originates from a woman in her thirties or forties with acute or convalescent COVID-19. The sample comprised peripheral blood. The chain uses TRBV11-2 and TRBJ2-5, and 7 junctional nucleotides match TRBD1. In nucleotide form, the sequence is TGTGCCAGCAGCCACCCGGGACAGTGTGAAGAGACCCAGTACTTC. The encoded protein is CASSHPGQCEETQYF.